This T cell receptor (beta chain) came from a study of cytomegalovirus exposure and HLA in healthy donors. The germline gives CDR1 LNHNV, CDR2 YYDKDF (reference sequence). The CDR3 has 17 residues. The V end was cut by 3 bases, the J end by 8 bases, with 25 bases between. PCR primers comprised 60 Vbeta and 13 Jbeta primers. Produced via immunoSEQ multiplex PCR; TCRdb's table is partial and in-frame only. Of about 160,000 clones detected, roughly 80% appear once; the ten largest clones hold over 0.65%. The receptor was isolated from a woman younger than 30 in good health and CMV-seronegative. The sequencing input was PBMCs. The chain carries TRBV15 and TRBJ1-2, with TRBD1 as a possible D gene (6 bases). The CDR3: CATSSGQYRFKTWGYTF. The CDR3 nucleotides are TGTGCCACCAGCAGCGGACAGTACCGTTTCAAAACGTGGGGCTACACCTTC.